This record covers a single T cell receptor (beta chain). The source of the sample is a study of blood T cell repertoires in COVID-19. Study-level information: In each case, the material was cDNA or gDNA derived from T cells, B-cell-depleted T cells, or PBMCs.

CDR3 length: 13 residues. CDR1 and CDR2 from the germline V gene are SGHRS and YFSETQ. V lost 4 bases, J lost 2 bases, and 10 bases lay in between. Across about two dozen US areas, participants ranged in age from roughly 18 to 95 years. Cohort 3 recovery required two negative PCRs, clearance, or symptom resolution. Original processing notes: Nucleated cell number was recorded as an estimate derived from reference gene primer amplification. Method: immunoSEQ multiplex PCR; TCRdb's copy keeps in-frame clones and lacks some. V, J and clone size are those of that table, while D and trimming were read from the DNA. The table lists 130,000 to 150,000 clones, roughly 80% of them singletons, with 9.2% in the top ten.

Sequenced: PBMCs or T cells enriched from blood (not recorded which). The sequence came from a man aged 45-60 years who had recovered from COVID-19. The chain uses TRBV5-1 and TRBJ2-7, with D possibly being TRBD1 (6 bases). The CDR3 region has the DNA TGCGCCAGCAGCCCCAGGGGCCCCTACGAGCAGTACTTC. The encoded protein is CASSPRGPYEQYF.